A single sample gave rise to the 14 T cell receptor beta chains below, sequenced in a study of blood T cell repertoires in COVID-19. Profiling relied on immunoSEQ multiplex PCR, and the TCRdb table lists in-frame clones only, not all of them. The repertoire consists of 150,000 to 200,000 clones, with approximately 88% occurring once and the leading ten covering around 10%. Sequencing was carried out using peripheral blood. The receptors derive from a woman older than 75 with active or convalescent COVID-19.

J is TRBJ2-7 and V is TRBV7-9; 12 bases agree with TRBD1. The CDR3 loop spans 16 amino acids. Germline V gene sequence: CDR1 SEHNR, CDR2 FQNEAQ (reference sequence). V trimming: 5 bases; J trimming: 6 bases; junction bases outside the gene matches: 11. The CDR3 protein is CASSANPGTGGFEQYF. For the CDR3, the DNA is TGTGCCAGCAGCGCAAATCCCGGGACAGGGGGCTTCGAGCAGTACTTC.

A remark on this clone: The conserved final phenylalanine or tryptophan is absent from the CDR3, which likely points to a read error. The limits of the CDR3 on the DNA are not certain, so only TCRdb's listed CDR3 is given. The CDR3 loop reads CASSQGDRGWQH. V gene TRBV4-3 combines with J gene TRBJ2-7; the table names TRBD1, a call not compared with the DNA. The CDR3 spans 12 residues, counting both ends. CDR1 LGHNA and CDR2 YSLEER come from the germline V gene.

The CDR3 is CASSLDSSNTEAFF. The CDR3 region has the DNA TGTGCCAGCAGCTTGGACAGCTCGAACACTGAAGCTTTCTTT. The gene calls are TRBV7-2 and TRBJ1-1; tentatively, D is TRBD1 (6 bases). Germline V gives CDR1 SGHTA, CDR2 FQGNSA. Trimming cost V 3 bases and J 1 base, with 9 bases left between them. The CDR3 length is 14 residues.

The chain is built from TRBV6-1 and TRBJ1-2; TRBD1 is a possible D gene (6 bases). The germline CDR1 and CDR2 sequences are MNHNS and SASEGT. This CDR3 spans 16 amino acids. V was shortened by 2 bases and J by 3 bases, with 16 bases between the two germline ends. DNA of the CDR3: TGTGCCAGCAGTGAAAGGGGGGGGAAAAGTTACTATGGCTACACCTTC. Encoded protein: CASSERGGKSYYGYTF.

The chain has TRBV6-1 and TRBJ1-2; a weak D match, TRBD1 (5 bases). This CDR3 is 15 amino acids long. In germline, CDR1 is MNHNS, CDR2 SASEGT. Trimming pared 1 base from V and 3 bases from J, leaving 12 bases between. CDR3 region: CASSEGAQVYYGYTF. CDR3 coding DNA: TGTGCCAGCAGTGAAGGAGCACAGGTTTACTATGGCTACACCTTC.

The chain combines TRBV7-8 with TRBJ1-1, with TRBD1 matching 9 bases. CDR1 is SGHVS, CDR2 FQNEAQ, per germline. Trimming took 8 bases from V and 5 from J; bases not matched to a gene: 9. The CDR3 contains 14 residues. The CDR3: CASGTGTGWTEAFF. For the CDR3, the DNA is TGTGCCAGCGGAACCGGGACAGGGTGGACTGAAGCTTTCTTT.

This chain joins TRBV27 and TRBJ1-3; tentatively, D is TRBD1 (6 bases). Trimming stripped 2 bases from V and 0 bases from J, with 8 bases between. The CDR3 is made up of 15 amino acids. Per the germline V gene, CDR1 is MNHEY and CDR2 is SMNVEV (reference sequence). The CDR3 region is CASSLQGISGNTIYF. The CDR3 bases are TGTGCCAGCAGTTTACAGGGGATCTCTGGAAACACCATATATTTT.

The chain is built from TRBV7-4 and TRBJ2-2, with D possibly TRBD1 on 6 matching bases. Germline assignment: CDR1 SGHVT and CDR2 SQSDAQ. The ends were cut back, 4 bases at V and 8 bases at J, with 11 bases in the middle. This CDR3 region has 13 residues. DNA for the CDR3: TGTGCCAGCAGCTCCACAGGGATTGGGGAGCTGTTTTTT. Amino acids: CASSSTGIGELFF.

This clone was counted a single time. The CDR3 loop is CASSWQGTDTQYF. CDR3 bases: TGTGCCAGCAGTTGGCAGGGCACAGATACGCAGTATTTT. The chain joins TRBV6-6 to TRBJ2-3; no definite D call. The V end was cut by 4 bases, the J end by 1 base, with 6 bases between. Germline assignment: CDR1 MNHNY and CDR2 SVGAGI (reference sequence). This CDR3 is 13 amino acids long.

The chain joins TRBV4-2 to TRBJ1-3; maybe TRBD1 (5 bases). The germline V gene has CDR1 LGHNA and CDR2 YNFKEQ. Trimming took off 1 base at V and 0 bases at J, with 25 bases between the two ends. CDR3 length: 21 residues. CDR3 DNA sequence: TGTGCCAGCAGCCAAGGTTGGGGCGGCATCTCGACCGCTCCCTCTGGAAACACCATATATTTT. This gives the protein CASSQGWGGISTAPSGNTIYF.

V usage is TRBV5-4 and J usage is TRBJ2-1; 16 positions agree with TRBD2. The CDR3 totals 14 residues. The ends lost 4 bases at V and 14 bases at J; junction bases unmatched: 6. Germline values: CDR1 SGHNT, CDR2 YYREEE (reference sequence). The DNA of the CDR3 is TGTGCCAGCAGCCCCGGGACTAGCGGGGGGGCCAAGTTCTTC. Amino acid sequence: CASSPGTSGGAKFF.

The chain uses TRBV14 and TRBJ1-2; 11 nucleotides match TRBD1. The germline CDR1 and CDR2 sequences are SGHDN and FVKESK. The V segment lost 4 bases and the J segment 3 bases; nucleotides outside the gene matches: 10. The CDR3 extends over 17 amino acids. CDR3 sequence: CASSPFWTGGKDYGYTF. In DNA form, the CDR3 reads TGTGCCAGCAGCCCCTTCTGGACAGGGGGCAAGGACTATGGCTACACCTTC.

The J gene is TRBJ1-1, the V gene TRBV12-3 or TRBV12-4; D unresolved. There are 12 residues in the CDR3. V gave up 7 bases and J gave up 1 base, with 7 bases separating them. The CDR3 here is CASNQANTEAFF. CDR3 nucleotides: TGTGCCAGCAATCAGGCGAACACTGAAGCTTTCTTT.

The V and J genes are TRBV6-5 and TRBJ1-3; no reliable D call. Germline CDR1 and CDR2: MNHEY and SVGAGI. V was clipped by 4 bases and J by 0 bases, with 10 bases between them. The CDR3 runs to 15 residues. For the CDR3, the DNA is TGTGCCAGCAGTTTTAAGCCGAGCTCTGGAAACACCATATATTTT. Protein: CASSFKPSSGNTIYF.